Shown below are 26 T cell receptor beta chains from a single sample sequenced in a study of shared clonotypes between healthy human individuals. Libraries were prepared by immunoSEQ multiplex PCR; TCRdb keeps only in-frame clonotypes and omits some of them. This table has millions of clones, 85% to 95% appearing once. The sequencing input was naive CD4+ T cells sorted from blood. Specified subset: CD45RA+ positively selected. The source is a man younger than 35 in good health.

The chain employs TRBV14 and TRBJ2-7, with 12 bases lining up with TRBD1. J lost 4 bases, V lost 4 bases, and 5 bases had no gene match. The germline V gene encodes CDR1 SGHDN and CDR2 FVKESK. The CDR3 sequence is 15 residues long. The CDR3 spells CASSLGTGGTYEQYF. The DNA for the CDR3 is TGTGCCAGCAGCCTCGGGACAGGGGGCACGTACGAGCAGTACTTC.

The V call is TRBV18, the J call TRBJ2-7; D ambiguous. The V gene lost 2 bases and the J gene lost 3 bases, with 8 bases spanning the gap. CDR3 length: 13 amino acids. CDR1 and CDR2 from the germline V gene are KGHSH and LQKENI. CDR3 sequence: CASSPYQNYEQYF. In nucleotides, the CDR3 is TGTGCCAGCTCACCATATCAGAACTACGAGCAGTACTTC.

The chain joins TRBV11-2 to TRBJ1-1; D is unresolved. Germline V gene lookup returns CDR1 SGHAT and CDR2 FQNNGV. The length of the CDR3 is 15 residues. With 5 bases removed from V and 1 base from J, the gap between germline ends came to 14 bases. CDR3 region: CASSPREGANTEAFF. The DNA for the CDR3 is TGTGCCAGCAGCCCCCGAGAGGGTGCGAACACTGAAGCTTTCTTT.

The V gene is TRBV2, the J gene TRBJ1-4, with TRBD1 matching 9 bases. Germline CDR1 SNHLY, CDR2 FYNNEI. This CDR3 spans 15 amino acids. Trimming took 7 bases from V and 8 from J; bases not matched to a gene: 11. This CDR3 reads CASNRQTGGGEKLFF. The CDR3 region has the DNA TGTGCCAGCAATCGCCAGACAGGGGGAGGAGAAAAACTGTTTTTT.

V and J are TRBV10-1 and TRBJ2-3, with D perhaps being TRBD1 or TRBD2 (5 bases each). V lost 0 bases and J lost 0, with 13 bases in between. Germline V CDR1 and CDR2: WNHNN, SYGVQD (reference sequence). This CDR3 region has 17 residues. CDR3 residues: CASSESYGGGSTDTQYF. The DNA of the CDR3 is TGCGCCAGCAGTGAGTCCTACGGTGGGGGAAGCACAGATACGCAGTATTTT.

This chain links TRBV7-9 with TRBJ1-4; TRBD1 might be the D (6 bases). Trimming pared 5 bases from V and 4 bases from J, leaving 14 bases between. The CDR3 has 15 residues. The germline V gene encodes CDR1 SEHNR and CDR2 FQNEAQ (reference sequence). For the CDR3, the DNA is TGTGCCAGCAGCACGGAGGGGGTTTTTAATGAAAAACTGTTTTTT. Protein: CASSTEGVFNEKLFF.

This clone has a single count. The chain links TRBV28 to TRBJ1-5; TRBD1 matches 12 bases. CDR1 is MDHEN, CDR2 SYDVKM, per germline. The CDR3 runs to 19 residues. V dropped 2 bases and J dropped 0; count of bases not matched to a gene: 8. The CDR3 sequence: CASSLTGTGGAFSNQPQHF. The DNA of the CDR3 is TGTGCCAGCAGTTTAACTGGGACAGGGGGCGCTTTTAGCAATCAGCCCCAGCATTTT.

On this clone itself: The sample carries other DNA sequences with the same CDR3. The V gene is TRBV30, the J gene TRBJ1-1; possible D gene TRBD1, 5 bases. The CDR3 is 13 amino acids. The ends were cut back, 1 base at V and 0 bases at J, with 6 bases in the middle. CDR1 GTSNPN and CDR2 SVGIG come from the germline V gene (reference sequence). CDR3 protein: CAWSATVNTEAFF. CDR3 coding DNA: TGTGCCTGGAGTGCGACAGTGAACACTGAAGCTTTCTTT.

This rearrangement joins TRBV15 to TRBJ2-7; weak D call: TRBD2 (6 bases). Germline CDR1 is LNHNV and CDR2 is YYDKDF (reference sequence). This CDR3 has 16 amino acids. With 1 base removed from V and 2 bases from J, the gap between germline ends came to 15 bases. The CDR3 coding sequence is TGTGCCACCAGCAGAGGCTTTCAGGGCGGGGCCTACGAGCAGTACTTC. Translated: CATSRGFQGGAYEQYF.

The rearrangement joins TRBV4-1 to TRBJ2-7; 9 bases are a match to TRBD2. The CDR3 extends over 17 amino acids. Germline V gene lookup returns CDR1 MGHRA and CDR2 YSYEKL. Germline trimming cut 0 bases from V and 3 bases from J; bases unmatched to any gene: 9. The CDR3 DNA follows: TGCGCCAGCAGCCAAGATCGGCGGGCTAGCGGGGACTACGAGCAGTACTTC. Translated, it gives CASSQDRRASGDYEQYF.

The V and J genes are TRBV25-1 and TRBJ1-2, with D hard to call. Trimming removed 5 bases at V and 7 bases at J, with 14 bases between. The CDR3 is made up of 13 amino acids. The germline V gene encodes CDR1 MGHDK and CDR2 SYGVNS. CDR3 protein: CASSKAGVIGYTF. CDR3 nucleotides: TGTGCCAGCAGTAAGGCGGGTGTGATTGGCTACACCTTC.

This clone has just one count. The chain uses TRBV5-1 and TRBJ2-3, with 10 bases identical to TRBD2. The CDR3 is 15 residues long. Germline CDR1 and CDR2: SGHRS and YFSETQ. After removal of 2 bases from V and 4 bases from J, the junction contained 4 bases not matched to a gene. The CDR3, as DNA: TGCGCCAGCAGCTTCCTAGCGGGGGCCGCAGATACGCAGTATTTT. It codes for CASSFLAGAADTQYF.

The chain is built from TRBV6-5 and TRBJ2-5; D could derive from TRBD1 or TRBD2 (5 bases each). This CDR3 has 13 residues. Germline values: CDR1 MNHEY, CDR2 SVGAGI. With 5 bases removed from V and 4 bases from J, the gap between germline ends came to 11 bases. The CDR3 coding sequence is TGTGCCAGCAGTCCCCGGGGCGGAGAGACCCAGTACTTC. Protein sequence: CASSPRGGETQYF.

The rearrangement joins TRBV11-1 to TRBJ1-1; weak D call: TRBD1 (5 bases). Germline CDR1 is SGHAT and CDR2 is FQDESV (reference sequence). The CDR3 has 13 residues. V dropped 5 bases and J dropped 2 bases, with 9 bases sitting between them. As DNA, the CDR3 is TGTGCCAGCAGCGCACAGGATAACACTGAAGCTTTCTTT. Translating gives CASSAQDNTEAFF.

Worth noting for this clone: In the same sample, other DNA sequences code for this CDR3. The DNA for the CDR3 is TGTGCCAGCTCACGGGACAGGGGAAACACTGAAGCTTTCTTT. It yields the protein CASSRDRGNTEAFF. The gene calls are TRBV18 and TRBJ1-1; 10 positions match TRBD1. Trimming cost V 4 bases and J 2 bases; bases outside gene matches: 1. Looked up from germline, CDR1 is KGHSH and CDR2 is LQKENI. This CDR3 contains 14 residues.

The chain carries TRBV7-9 and TRBJ2-5; 11 bases fit TRBD2. CDR3 length equals 17 residues. Germline-derived CDR1 and CDR2 are SEHNR and FQNEAQ (reference sequence). V lost 5 bases, J lost 1 base, and 9 bases stayed unmatched. The CDR3 is CASSLGGLAGGQETQYF. The CDR3 region has the DNA TGTGCCAGCAGCCTCGGCGGGCTAGCGGGGGGCCAAGAGACCCAGTACTTC.

The chain combines TRBV6-6 with TRBJ2-2, with 7 bases matching TRBD2. The V and J ends lost 6 bases and 3 bases, in that order; junction bases with no gene match: 7. This CDR3 is 15 amino acids long. The V gene's germline CDR1 is MNHNY and CDR2 SVGAGI (reference sequence). DNA of the CDR3: TGTGCCAGCAGAGACGGCGGGAGTTACACCGGGGAGCTGTTTTTT. Amino acids: CASRDGGSYTGELFF.

The V call is TRBV5-8, the J call TRBJ1-6; 7 bases map to TRBD1. CDR1 is SGHTS and CDR2 is YDEGEE in the germline V gene. J gave up 7 bases and V 3 bases, and 7 bases lay outside the gene matches. CDR3 length: 15 residues. CDR3: CASSSTGIPNSPLHF. The CDR3 DNA sequence: TGTGCCAGCAGCTCGACAGGGATACCCAATTCACCCCTCCACTTT.

This clone was picked up one time. This chain joins TRBV27 and TRBJ2-2; D may be TRBD2 (6 bases). The germline V gene has CDR1 MNHEY and CDR2 SMNVEV (reference sequence). Trimming cost V 2 bases and J 6 bases, with 16 bases left between them. The CDR3 spans 16 residues. The CDR3 region has the DNA TGTGCCAGCAGTTTAGTCGGGGGATACGGCGCCGGGGAGCTGTTTTTT. This codes for CASSLVGGYGAGELFF.

The V and J genes are TRBV11-3 and TRBJ2-3, with TRBD2 matching over 10 bases. Germline lookup yields CDR1 SGHNT and CDR2 YENEEA. This CDR3 has 16 amino acids. V lost 2 bases, J lost 3 bases, and 5 bases stayed unmatched. The CDR3 is CASSLLSGGATDTQYF. The CDR3 DNA reads TGTGCCAGCAGCTTACTAAGCGGGGGGGCTACAGATACGCAGTATTTT.

The rearrangement joins TRBV5-4 to TRBJ2-6; D gene unclear. The CDR3 is 16 amino acids. Trimming took 2 bases from V and 9 from J, leaving 18 bases between them. Germline values: CDR1 SGHNT, CDR2 YYREEE (reference sequence). The DNA for the CDR3 is TGTGCCAGCAGCTTAGGTGGGGTACGTGGTGGCAACGTCCTGACTTTC. Amino acids: CASSLGGVRGGNVLTF.

This clone has a single count. The chain carries TRBV7-2 and TRBJ2-6; D gene ambiguous. The V end lost 1 base, the J end lost 0 bases, and 4 bases lay between the germline ends. The CDR3 extends over 15 amino acids. Germline CDR1 is SGHTA and CDR2 is FQGNSA. The CDR3 bases are TGTGCCAGCAGCTTAGTAGTCTCTGGGGCCAACGTCCTGACTTTC. This translates into CASSLVVSGANVLTF.

The J gene is TRBJ1-5, the V gene TRBV30; 7 nucleotides line up with TRBD1. The CDR3 contains 12 residues. Trimming removed 6 bases from V and 5 bases from J; junction bases left unmatched: 4. Germline V gene sequence: CDR1 GTSNPN, CDR2 SVGIG (reference sequence). The chain's CDR3 is CACGTEYQPQHF. For the CDR3, the DNA is TGTGCCTGTGGGACAGAGTATCAGCCCCAGCATTTT. The full variable domain, rest sourced from reference TRBV30 and TRBJ1-5, is SQTIHQWPATLVQPVGSPLSLECTVEGTSNPNLYWYRQAAGRGLQLLFYSVGIGQISSEVPQNLSASRPQDRQFILSSKKLLLSDSGFYLCACGTEYQPQHFGDGTRLSIL.

The chain couples TRBV6-5 to TRBJ2-1; 8 bases agree with TRBD2. The V and J ends lost 6 bases and 6 bases, in that order; junction bases with no gene match: 4. The CDR3 is made up of 13 amino acids. Germline CDR1 and CDR2: MNHEY and SVGAGI. The CDR3 loop reads CASSRGTSNEQFF. CDR3 bases: TGTGCCAGCAGCAGAGGGACTAGCAATGAGCAGTTCTTC.

Concerning this clone: This sample also contains other DNA sequences that code for the same CDR3. The chain recombines TRBV6-5 with TRBJ1-1; D is unresolved. Germline loops: CDR1 MNHEY, CDR2 SVGAGI. This CDR3 has 11 residues. The V gene lost 6 bases and the J gene lost 4 bases, with 6 bases spanning the gap. The CDR3 sequence is CASSRATEAFF. The CDR3 DNA reads as TGTGCCAGCAGCCGTGCCACTGAAGCTTTCTTT.

This sequence joins TRBV5-1 and TRBJ2-5, with 7 positions matching TRBD1. With 3 bases clipped from V and 1 base from J, the junction kept 3 bases outside the gene matches. CDR1 and CDR2 from the germline V gene are SGHRS and YFSETQ. The CDR3 runs to 14 residues. In nucleotides, the CDR3 is TGCGCCAGCAGCTGGGGACAGTCCCAAGAGACCCAGTACTTC. Its translation is CASSWGQSQETQYF.